Detailed here is one T cell receptor (beta chain). Its matching antigen is unknown. The run depth of the assay was deep. The method was immunoSEQ multiplex PCR; TCRdb's version includes in-frame clones alone and lacks a portion of them. The data contain around 700,000 clones, about three quarters of them singletons. This CDR3 region has 15 residues. V was pared by 6 bases and J by 1 base, with 5 bases of the junction left unmatched. Looked up from germline, CDR1 is MDHEN and CDR2 is SYDVKM. This sample stems from a study of shared clonotypes between healthy human individuals. General study findings and limits: Generation of non-shared clonotypes was less probable than generation of clonotypes shared by all four donors. Four donors shared around 5.1% of their naive CD4 clonotypes.

This TCR was recovered from a woman aged 25-40 years in good health. V and J are TRBV28 and TRBJ1-4; 7 bases agree with TRBD1. The sequencing sample was made of memory CD4+ T cells sorted from blood. The subset is: CD45RA-negative fraction. CDR3 DNA: TGTGCCAGCAGCCTACAGGGGATAACTAATGAAAAACTGTTTTTT. Protein product: CASSLQGITNEKLFF.